Following are 25 T cell receptor beta chains from one sample sequenced in a study of tumor and adjacent non-tumor tissue in lung cancer. No cell sorting was done before RNA was extracted from the tissue. The library came from three nested PCR rounds adapted from ARM-PCR protocols. TCRdb reanalysed the multiplex PCR reads using MiXCR and keeps one entry per CDR3 protein. This sample has about 93,000 distinct CDR3 sequences, with around 65% found just once. Sequencing used lung tumor tissue. All receptors come from a man in his 70s with non-small cell lung cancer.

The sample holds a few counts of this clonotype. Sequence at one end of the junction differs from germline and may be a read error. V gene TRBV11-2 combines with J gene TRBJ2-3; maybe TRBD1 (6 bases). This CDR3 comprises 16 residues. Germline assignment: CDR1 SGHAT and CDR2 FQNNGV. The CDR3 loop is CANSLDRTTGTNTQYF. As DNA, the CDR3 is TGTGCCAACAGCTTAGACAGGACGACTGGCACAAATACGCAGTATTTT.

This clonotype was counted between two and nine times. This clone may be a read error of a much larger clone one base away. The CDR3 sequence: CSVRTGNRLAYEQFF. Written as DNA, the CDR3 is TGCAGCGTCCGAACGGGGAACAGACTCGCTTACGAGCAGTTCTTC. The chain employs TRBV29-1 and TRBJ2-7, with D possibly TRBD2 on 5 matching bases. The end of the DNA aligns better with TRBJ2-1, so the J call may be wrong. CDR1 is SQVTM and CDR2 is ANQGSEA in the germline V gene. This CDR3 spans 15 amino acids.

Regarding this clonotype: This clone may be a read error of a much larger clone one base away. Without the conserved terminal phenylalanine or tryptophan, this CDR3 likely stems from a read error. The J gene is TRBJ1-2, the V gene TRBV20-1, with unresolved D. Germline loops: CDR1 DFQATT, CDR2 SNEGSKA (reference sequence). CDR3 length: 14 residues. Trimming took off 0 bases at V and 5 bases at J, with 13 bases between the two ends. The CDR3 loop is CSARDLRQDYGYTY. CDR3 sequence (DNA): TGCAGTGCTAGAGATTTGCGGCAGGATTATGGCTACACCTAC.

The genes are TRBV6-2 or TRBV6-3 and TRBJ1-2; D ambiguous. V shed 7 bases and J shed 5 bases, with 20 bases lying between them. The CDR3 consists of 15 residues. Germline CDR1 MNHEY, CDR2 SVGEGT. CDR3 amino acids: CASTSFATMNYGYTF. The CDR3 DNA is TGTGCCAGCACCTCGTTCGCAACCATGAATTATGGCTACACCTTC.

The V gene is TRBV11-2, the J gene TRBJ1-4; 7 nucleotides line up with TRBD1. Looked up from germline, CDR1 is SGHAT and CDR2 is FQNNGV. This CDR3 spans 13 amino acids. After removal of 1 base from V and 13 bases from J, the junction contained 6 bases not matched to a gene. The CDR3 loop is CASSLGQGGILFF. CDR3 bases: TGTGCCAGCAGCTTAGGACAGGGAGGTATACTGTTTTTT.

The gene calls are TRBV4-1 and TRBJ1-1; D may be TRBD1 (5 bases). CDR3 length equals 16 residues. V was clipped by 4 bases and J by 6 bases, with 21 bases between them. CDR1 is MGHRA, CDR2 YSYEKL, per germline. CDR3 in amino acids: CASSLALGHGRAEAFF. The CDR3 nucleotides read TGCGCCAGCAGCCTGGCCCTCGGACATGGTCGGGCTGAAGCTTTCTTT.

A note on this clonotype: A much larger clone sits a single nucleotide away, making a read error possible. This rearrangement joins TRBV12-3 or TRBV12-4 to TRBJ2-7; D is ambiguous. This CDR3 is 15 amino acids long. Deletions cut 5 bases from V and 4 bases from J, with 18 bases between. This chain's CDR3 is CASSPDPPWGYEQYF. DNA for the CDR3: TGTGCCAGCAGTCCAGACCCCCCCTGGGGATACGAGCAGTACTTC.

This clonotype was observed once. This may be a read error: a much more frequent sequence differs by one nucleotide. The genes are TRBV11-2 and TRBJ2-7; the D gene could be TRBD1 or TRBD2 (5 bases each). The CDR3 loop spans 14 amino acids. Germline-derived CDR1 and CDR2 are SGHAT and FQNNGV. CDR3 in amino acids: CASSLVGRGDERYF. CDR3 nucleotides: TGTGCCAGCAGCTTAGTCGGTAGAGGGGACGAGCGGTACTTC.

Regarding this clonotype: This CDR3 is missing its conserved last phenylalanine or tryptophan, likely due to a read error. The gene calls are TRBV11-2 and TRBJ2-2; possibly TRBD1 or TRBD2 for D (5 bases each). V was shortened by 6 bases and J by 0 bases, with 8 bases between the two germline ends. This CDR3 is built from 14 residues. CDR1 SGHAT and CDR2 FQNNGV come from the germline V gene. This chain's CDR3 is CASRLGPNTGELFI. The CDR3 nucleotides read TGTGCCAGCAGACTGGGACCGAACACCGGGGAGCTGTTTATT.

Of note for this clonotype: Given a much more abundant clone one base away, this may be a read error. This sequence joins TRBV5-5 and TRBJ2-3; the D is unclear. In germline, CDR1 is SGHKS, CDR2 YYEKEE (reference sequence). Trimming took 0 bases from V and 1 from J, leaving 9 bases between them. The CDR3 extends over 15 amino acids. CDR3 amino acids: CASSLVRGRTDTQYF. Written as DNA, the CDR3 is TGTGCCAGCAGCTTGGTCCGAGGCCGCACAGATACGCAGTATTTT. Using reference TRBV5-5 and TRBJ2-3 for the parts outside the CDR3, the full variable domain is DAGVTQSPTHLIKTRGQQVTLRCSPISGHKSVSWYQQVLGQGPQFIFQYYEKEERGRGNFPDRFSARQFPNYSSELNVNALLLGDSALYLCASSLVRGRTDTQYFGPGTRLTVL.

Regarding this clonotype: The junction departs from germline at one end; a sequencing error may be responsible. The chain links TRBV6-6 to TRBJ1-1; no definite D call. The CDR3 covers 13 residues. Germline V gives CDR1 MNHNY, CDR2 SVGAGI (reference sequence). This CDR3 reads CASTLSTYLEAFF. DNA for the CDR3: TGCGCCAGCACCCTAAGCACGTACCTTGAAGCTTTCTTT.

This clonotype has only one observation. As the CDR3 is not closed by the conserved phenylalanine or tryptophan, this likely results from a read error. The chain joins TRBV11-2 to TRBJ2-4; D is perhaps TRBD1 (5 bases). The CDR3 is 20 amino acids. V shed 5 bases and J shed 2 bases, with 28 bases lying between them. CDR1 SGHAT and CDR2 FQNNGV come from the germline V gene. In DNA, the CDR3 is TGTGCCAGCAGCCAAGGGTTCCGGATAGGGGCCCCTGGGCCCAAAAACATTCAGTACCTC. Translating gives CASSQGFRIGAPGPKNIQYL.

Remarks on this clonotype: One end of the junction does not line up with germline, which may come from a read error. This chain connects TRBV11-2 to TRBJ1-1, with D hard to call. This CDR3 contains 14 residues. Germline CDR1 SGHAT, CDR2 FQNNGV. CDR3 nucleotides: TGTGCCAGCAGCTCATCTAGCGTCGGCACTGAGGCTTTCTTT. It codes for CASSSSSVGTEAFF.

With regard to this clonotype: A read error may produce the germline difference seen at one junction end. CDR3 bases: TGTGGCAGCAGTATAGCTCCCCGGGGGGCTGAAGCTTTCTTT. This encodes CGSSIAPRGAEAFF. The chain links TRBV12-3 or TRBV12-4 to TRBJ1-1, with D tentatively TRBD1 (5 bases). This CDR3 spans 14 amino acids.

Regarding this clonotype: Since a much larger clone is just one base distant, this may be a read error. The chain joins TRBV20-1 to TRBJ2-3; D is possibly TRBD1 (5 bases). This CDR3 spans 12 amino acids. Germline lookup yields CDR1 DFQATT and CDR2 SNEGSKA (reference sequence). CDR3 DNA sequence: TGCAGAATATCGCAGGGCGCAGATACGCAGTATTTT. This gives the protein CRISQGADTQYF.

Notes on this clonotype: A single base separates this from a much larger clone, so it may be a read error. V usage is TRBV28 and J usage is TRBJ2-3, with TRBD2 identical over 9 bases. This CDR3 has 17 residues. CDR1 is MDHEN, CDR2 SYDVKM, per germline. The CDR3 loop reads CVSSLLAGPRGTDTQYF. Written as DNA, the CDR3 is TGTGTCAGCAGTTTACTAGCGGGCCCCCGGGGCACAGATACGCAGTATTTT.

As for this clonotype: This may be a read error, as it is one base from a much larger clone. This chain connects TRBV28 to TRBJ2-7; 7 nucleotides align to TRBD2. CDR1 and CDR2 from the germline V gene are MDHEN and SYDVKM. The CDR3 covers 16 residues. The CDR3 coding sequence is TGTGCCACCAGTGCCCCTGGGAGGGTGGCGACCTACGAGCAGTACTTC. Translated, it gives CATSAPGRVATYEQYF.

Notes on this clonotype: In this CDR3 the conserved last residue, phenylalanine or tryptophan, is missing, so a read error is likely. The V gene is TRBV6-2 or TRBV6-3, the J gene TRBJ1-5; no clear D. The CDR3 consists of 13 residues. Per the germline V gene, CDR1 is MNHEY and CDR2 is SVGEGT. The V end lost 6 bases, the J end lost 11 bases, and 17 bases lay between the germline ends. The CDR3, as DNA: TGTGCCAGCAGCTACGAGGGTATCCGGTCCCAGCATATT. This translates into CASSYEGIRSQHI.

With regard to this clonotype: One end of the junction fails to match germline, which may point to a read error. The chain recombines TRBV5-1 with TRBJ2-2; 7 bases map to TRBD1. Germline V gene data show CDR1 as SGHRS and CDR2 as YFSETQ. This CDR3 is built from 15 residues. CDR3 region: CTSSSGQRNTGELLF. The CDR3 DNA is TGCACCAGCAGCTCGGGACAGAGGAACACCGGGGAGCTGCTTTTT. Looking up the rest from reference TRBV5-1 and TRBJ2-2 gives the full variable domain: KAGVTQTPRYLIKTRGQQVTLSCSPISGHRSVSWYQQTPGQGLQFLFEYFSETQRNKGNFPGRFSGRQFSNSRSEMNVSTLELGDSALYLCTSSSGQRNTGELLFGEGSRLTVL.

The CDR3 DNA is TGTGCCAGCAGCCCAGTGGGACTGCGCGGGGAGCTGTTTTTT. Translating gives CASSPVGLRGELFF. The chain combines TRBV11-2 with TRBJ2-2, with a weak D call TRBD2 (6 bases). Germline CDR1 SGHAT, CDR2 FQNNGV. The ends were cut back, 5 bases at V and 7 bases at J, with 14 bases in the middle. The CDR3 contains 14 residues.

To note about this clonotype: The junction differs from germline at one of its ends, possibly a read error. The rearrangement joins TRBV20-1 to TRBJ2-7; D is uncertain. The CDR3 consists of 13 residues. CDR1 and CDR2 (germline): DFQATT, SNEGSKA (reference sequence). For the CDR3, the DNA is TGCGGTGCCCCCAGAGACGGTGCCTACGAGCAGTACTTC. As protein: CGAPRDGAYEQYF.

A single count supports this clonotype. The junction does not match germline at one end; this may be a read error. The rearrangement joins TRBV11-2 to TRBJ2-7, with a possible D match to TRBD1 (5 bases). Germline V gene lookup returns CDR1 SGHAT and CDR2 FQNNGV. The CDR3 is made up of 14 amino acids. CDR3 DNA sequence: TGTGCCAATAGCTTAGGAGACAGAAACTACGGGCAGTACTTC. It codes for CANSLGDRNYGQYF. Full variable domain (rest looked up from reference TRBV11-2 and TRBJ2-7): EAGVAQSPRYKIIEKRQSVAFWCNPISGHATLYWYQQILGQGPKLLIQFQNNGVVDDSQLPKDRFSAERLKGVDSTLKIQPAKLEDSAVYLCANSLGDRNYGQYFGPGTRLTVT.

As regards this clonotype: Germline and junction disagree at one end, which may indicate a read error. The chain links TRBV12-3 or TRBV12-4 to TRBJ1-1; no reliable D call. This CDR3 comprises 12 residues. CDR3 bases: TGTGCGACGGAGAAGGTGAACACTGAAGCATTCTTT. Translation: CATEKVNTEAFF.

Worth noting for this clonotype: Since a much larger clone is just one base distant, this may be a read error. The chain recombines TRBV6-6 with TRBJ2-1; 9 bases line up with TRBD2. This CDR3 region has 17 residues. The V gene's germline CDR1 is MNHNY and CDR2 SVGAGI (reference sequence). This chain's CDR3 is CVSSPHSGTSRLNEQFF. DNA for the CDR3: TGTGTCAGCAGTCCCCACTCCGGGACTAGCCGCCTCAATGAGCAGTTCTTC.

Remarks on this clonotype: Its ends do not fully match the called genes, so a read error is possible. The rearrangement uses TRBV30 and TRBJ1-2; the match to TRBD1 covers 7 bases. CDR1 is GTSNPN and CDR2 is SVGIG in the germline V gene (reference sequence). The CDR3 is 17 residues long. CDR3 sequence (DNA): TGTGCCTGGACAAGGGGGACAGATCGGATCATGAACTATGACTACACCTTC. As protein: CAWTRGTDRIMNYDYTF.